This T cell receptor (beta chain) was profiled in a study of T cell repertoires in cytomegalovirus infection. Trimming at V came to 6 bases and at J to 1 base, leaving 8 bases not matched to a gene. In germline, CDR1 is SGHAT, CDR2 FQNNGV. This CDR3 region has 15 residues. TCRdb redid the calling of the reads with MiXCR, one entry per CDR3 protein. The sample has about 340,000 distinct CDR3 sequences, 25% to 35% seen once. Comments on this clonotype: Its matching antigen is unknown.

The sequenced sample was cultured PBMCs, obtained from culture after CMV antigen stimulation. This rearrangement joins TRBV11-2 to TRBJ1-1; 7 nucleotides align to TRBD1. This clonotype was obtained from a human donor in good health (CMV status not recorded). Some clones in this sample may be carry-over from other donors' samples. The CDR3 DNA reads TGTGCCAGCAGAGTACCGGGACAGAGGAACACTGAAGCTTTCTTT. Translation: CASRVPGQRNTEAFF.